These 26 T cell receptor beta chains originate from one sample sequenced in a study of vaccination and CD4 T cells after COVID-19. Cultured CD4+ T-cell DNA underwent Oncomine TCR Beta short-read sequencing. TCRdb fed the PCR reads into MiXCR, producing one record per CDR3 protein. The data contain around 13,000 distinct CDR3 sequences, around 55% of them singletons. Their target antigens are unknown. Treatment indicated: roughly 11-day PBMC culture with coronavirus spike peptide pools or control peptides (ViraFEST assay). The sample consisted of CD4+ T cells from blood, cultured in vitro, taken before SARS-CoV-2 vaccination. The receptor set was obtained from a human donor who had recovered from COVID-19.

In this sample, this clonotype turned up a few times. The J gene is TRBJ1-5, the V gene TRBV6-5; D is undetermined. The CDR3 is 12 residues long. Germline V gives CDR1 MNHEY, CDR2 SVGAGI. Between the trimmed V and J ends, which lost 4 bases and 6 bases, there was a span of 7 bases. The CDR3 region is CASSSWSQPQHF. The CDR3 DNA is TGTGCCAGCAGTTCTTGGTCTCAGCCCCAGCATTTT.

The chain carries TRBV30 and TRBJ1-5; possible D gene TRBD1, 5 bases. The CDR3 has 15 amino acids. Deletions cut 3 bases from V and 2 bases from J, with 14 bases between. The germline V gene has CDR1 GTSNPN and CDR2 SVGIG (reference sequence). CDR3 in amino acids: CAWRLPGDGNQPQHF. The CDR3 DNA sequence: TGTGCCTGGAGACTTCCTGGGGACGGCAATCAGCCCCAGCATTTT.

The rearrangement joins TRBV20-1 to TRBJ1-2, with TRBD1 as a possible D gene (5 bases). With 4 bases removed from V and 4 bases from J, the gap between germline ends came to 13 bases. The CDR3 length is 13 residues. Germline V gives CDR1 DFQATT, CDR2 SNEGSKA (reference sequence). The CDR3 protein is CSATYRGGYGYTF. Here the CDR3 DNA reads TGCAGTGCTACCTACCGGGGGGGCTATGGCTACACCTTC.

V and J are TRBV27 and TRBJ2-3; D is unclear. V lost 7 bases to trimming and J lost 0 bases, with 8 bases between them. The CDR3 sequence is 13 residues long. Germline lookup yields CDR1 MNHEY and CDR2 SMNVEV (reference sequence). The CDR3 spells CASTPSSTDTQYF. The CDR3 DNA is TGTGCCAGCACCCCTTCGAGCACAGATACGCAGTATTTT.

The chain recombines TRBV6-1 with TRBJ1-1, with TRBD1 as a possible D gene (5 bases). V was pared by 6 bases and J by 2 bases, with 22 bases between. The CDR3 covers 17 residues. Germline V CDR1 and CDR2: MNHNS, SASEGT. CDR3 loop: CASSDGPGRKKNTEAFF. The CDR3 bases are TGTGCCAGCAGCGACGGGCCGGGACGAAAGAAAAACACTGAAGCTTTCTTT.

This clonotype came up a few times. This chain uses TRBV6-1 with TRBJ1-1; D may be TRBD1 (5 bases). V was pared by 6 bases and J by 1 base, with 18 bases between. Per the germline V gene, CDR1 is MNHNS and CDR2 is SASEGT. This CDR3 has 16 amino acids. CDR3 residues: CASRLSGTRRNTEAFF. For the CDR3, the DNA is TGTGCCAGCAGACTTTCCGGGACGCGGAGGAACACTGAAGCTTTCTTT.

The chain recombines TRBV27 with TRBJ2-1, with D tentatively TRBD2 (7 bases). The CDR3 covers 12 residues. The germline gives CDR1 MNHEY, CDR2 SMNVEV (reference sequence). V was pared by 3 bases and J by 10 bases, with 10 bases between. CDR3 sequence: CASSFRGGEQFF. The CDR3 DNA reads TGTGCCAGCAGTTTCAGGGGAGGGGAGCAGTTCTTC.

This clonotype was found a few times. The rearrangement links TRBV7-2 to TRBJ2-5, with 12 bases that match TRBD2. Trimming at V came to 5 bases and at J to 2 bases, leaving 12 bases not matched to a gene. This CDR3 is built from 18 residues. Germline V gene sequence: CDR1 SGHTA, CDR2 FQGNSA. As DNA, the CDR3 is TGTGCCAGCAGCCCCCGGGCTAGCGGGGGGGCTAGTCAAGAGACCCAGTACTTC. Translating it yields CASSPRASGGASQETQYF. Full variable domain (rest looked up from reference TRBV7-2 and TRBJ2-5): GAGVSQSPSNKVTEKGKDVELRCDPISGHTALYWYRQSLGQGLEFLIYFQGNSAPDKSGLPSDRFSAERTGGSVSTLTIQRTQQEDSAVYLCASSPRASGGASQETQYFGPGTRLLVL.

The genes are TRBV12-3 or TRBV12-4 and TRBJ1-6, with TRBD1 matching 7 bases. The V segment lost 6 bases and the J segment 10 bases; nucleotides outside the gene matches: 9. The CDR3 covers 14 residues. For the CDR3, the DNA is TGTGCCAGCAGCGAACAGGGGTGGCTCTCACCCCTCCACTTT. Translated, it gives CASSEQGWLSPLHF.

The chain carries TRBV20-1 and TRBJ1-1; D gene ambiguous. V lost 3 bases, J lost 1 base, and 12 bases lay in between. The CDR3 contains 14 residues. CDR1 and CDR2 from the germline V gene are DFQATT and SNEGSKA (reference sequence). CDR3 sequence (DNA): TGCAGTGCTAGCCCTCCTTGGGGGAACACTGAAGCTTTCTTT. This translates into CSASPPWGNTEAFF.

This clonotype was observed a handful of times. The V call is TRBV20-1, the J call TRBJ1-6, with a weak D call TRBD1 (5 bases). The V and J ends lost 0 bases and 6 bases respectively, with 6 bases between them. The germline CDR1 and CDR2 sequences are DFQATT and SNEGSKA (reference sequence). This CDR3 is 13 amino acids long. CDR3 nucleotide sequence: TGCAGTGCTAGAGAGGGACGTAATTCACCCCTCCACTTT. It encodes CSAREGRNSPLHF.

The V call is TRBV6-1, the J call TRBJ2-5, with D hard to call. This CDR3 spans 13 amino acids. From germline, CDR1 is MNHNS and CDR2 SASEGT. V lost 6 bases and J lost 5, with 13 bases in between. In nucleotides, the CDR3 is TGTGCCAGCAGACCCCCTGGGGTTGAGACCCAGTACTTC. Amino acid sequence: CASRPPGVETQYF.

V usage is TRBV20-1 and J usage is TRBJ1-1; unclear D gene. Trimming removed 0 bases at V and 0 bases at J, with 5 bases between. In germline, CDR1 is DFQATT, CDR2 SNEGSKA (reference sequence). CDR3 length: 13 residues. The CDR3, as DNA: TGCAGTGCTAGAGATCACCTGAACACTGAAGCTTTCTTT. Translated: CSARDHLNTEAFF.

The chain uses TRBV20-1 and TRBJ2-1; TRBD2 agrees at 8 bases. Judging by the DNA end, TRBJ2-7 fits better; the J call may be wrong. Germline CDR1 DFQATT, CDR2 SNEGSKA (reference sequence). The CDR3 runs 16 residues. The CDR3 DNA is TGCAGTGCTAGAGATGGACTAGCAGGGGTGAGGAACGAGCAGTACTTC. Translated, it gives CSARDGLAGVRNEQYF.

The chain uses TRBV28 and TRBJ1-5; D perhaps matches TRBD1 (5 bases). This CDR3 region has 15 residues. V lost 6 bases and J lost 7, with 19 bases in between. The germline V gene has CDR1 MDHEN and CDR2 SYDVKM. The DNA of the CDR3 is TGTGCCAGCAGGAACCCGGGGGGAGGAGGGCAGCCCCAGCATTTT. It yields the protein CASRNPGGGGQPQHF.

This clonotype was seen a few times. The V gene is TRBV20-1, the J gene TRBJ1-3, with D perhaps matching TRBD1 (5 bases). Germline loops: CDR1 DFQATT, CDR2 SNEGSKA (reference sequence). This CDR3 has 14 residues. V was cut by 5 bases and J by 2 bases, with 13 bases left in between. The CDR3 here is CSAGGATAGNTIYF. The CDR3 DNA reads as TGCAGTGCTGGGGGAGCCACGGCTGGAAACACCATATATTTT.

The J gene is TRBJ2-1, the V gene TRBV2, with 7 bases identical to TRBD1. J lost 7 bases, V lost 8 bases, and 11 bases had no gene match. Germline V CDR1 and CDR2: SNHLY, FYNNEI. The CDR3 is 14 amino acids. The chain's CDR3 is CASRTLSRGNEQFF. Written as DNA, the CDR3 is TGTGCCAGCCGGACTTTATCCAGGGGGAATGAGCAGTTCTTC.

This clonotype was seen only a few times. The V call is TRBV15, the J call TRBJ1-1, with D unclear. Germline values: CDR1 LNHNV, CDR2 YYDKDF (reference sequence). The germline V and J ends were trimmed by 3 bases and 1 base, with 3 bases remaining between them. There are 12 residues in the CDR3. The CDR3 DNA follows: TGTGCCACCAGCAGGGGGAACACTGAAGCTTTCTTT. This gives the protein CATSRGNTEAFF.

Remarks on this clonotype: At one boundary the junction diverges from the germline segment, which might be a read error. This rearrangement joins TRBV15 to TRBJ1-1; no clear D. The germline V gene encodes CDR1 LNHNV and CDR2 YYDKDF (reference sequence). The CDR3 spans 15 residues. Written as DNA, the CDR3 is TGTGCCACCAACAGAGAGTTTAGAGGAGGGACTGAAGCTTTCTTT. Its translation is CATNREFRGGTEAFF.

The rearrangement uses TRBV19 and TRBJ1-2; possibly TRBD1 for D (5 bases). The germline CDR1 and CDR2 sequences are LNHDA and SQIVND (reference sequence). V lost 0 bases and J lost 8, with 13 bases in between. This CDR3 region has 14 residues. The CDR3 DNA is TGTGCCAGTAGTATAGATGGGGACCTGGAAGGCTACACCTTC. Translating gives CASSIDGDLEGYTF.

The rearrangement joins TRBV6-1 to TRBJ2-7; no firm D call. Germline lookup yields CDR1 MNHNS and CDR2 SASEGT. The CDR3 is made up of 14 amino acids. The V and J ends lost 3 bases and 2 bases respectively, with 11 bases between them. CDR3 residues: CASSDRVPPYEQYF. CDR3 sequence (DNA): TGTGCCAGCAGTGATAGGGTCCCTCCCTACGAGCAGTACTTC.

The genes are TRBV20-1 and TRBJ2-7; 7 nucleotides agree with TRBD2. Germline CDR1 DFQATT, CDR2 SNEGSKA (reference sequence). J was trimmed by 1 base and V by 3 bases; bases with no gene match: 9. The CDR3 contains 15 residues. DNA for the CDR3: TGCAGTGCTAGGGCCCCCCATAGCGGGTCCTACGAGCAGTACTTC. Its protein is CSARAPHSGSYEQYF.

This clonotype was picked up a small number of times. This chain joins TRBV5-4 and TRBJ1-1, with a possible D match to TRBD1 (6 bases). Germline V lookup: CDR1 SGHNT, CDR2 YYREEE (reference sequence). Trimming took off 2 bases at V and 0 bases at J, with 20 bases between the two ends. The CDR3 is 18 amino acids. The CDR3: CASSLGPGGRGMNTEAFF. CDR3 DNA sequence: TGTGCCAGCAGCTTAGGGCCCGGGGGCAGGGGAATGAACACTGAAGCTTTCTTT.

The chain combines TRBV7-2 with TRBJ1-2; 8 bases fit TRBD1. In germline, CDR1 is SGHTA, CDR2 FQGNSA. Unmatched junction bases numbered 4, after V lost 6 bases and J lost 7 bases. The CDR3 sequence is 12 residues long. CDR3 in DNA: TGTGCCAGCAGTCAGGACAGGGCTGGCTACACCTTC. Its translation is CASSQDRAGYTF.

The chain combines TRBV7-7 with TRBJ2-2, with no clear D. The V end was cut by 1 base, the J end by 1 base, with 4 bases between. The CDR3 has 14 residues. Germline lookup yields CDR1 SSHAT and CDR2 FNYEAQ (reference sequence). Here the CDR3 reads CASSLVGNTGELFF. DNA of the CDR3: TGTGCCAGCAGCTTAGTAGGGAACACCGGGGAGCTGTTTTTT. The variable domain in full, with the rest retrieved from reference TRBV7-7 and TRBJ2-2, is GAGVSQSPRYKVTKRGQDVTLRCDPISSHATLYWYQQALGQGPEFLTYFNYEAQPDKSGLPSDRFSAERPEGSISTLTIQRTEQRDSAMYRCASSLVGNTGELFFGEGSRLTVL.

The CDR3 sequence is CASSYNPGLVASQETQYF. The CDR3 DNA reads TGTGCCAGCAGTTATAACCCGGGGTTGGTCGCTTCCCAAGAGACCCAGTACTTC. This chain links TRBV6-5 with TRBJ2-5, with D possibly being TRBD2 (5 bases). From germline, CDR1 is MNHEY and CDR2 SVGAGI. The CDR3 runs 18 residues. The germline V and J ends were trimmed by 3 bases and 1 base, with 21 bases remaining between them.